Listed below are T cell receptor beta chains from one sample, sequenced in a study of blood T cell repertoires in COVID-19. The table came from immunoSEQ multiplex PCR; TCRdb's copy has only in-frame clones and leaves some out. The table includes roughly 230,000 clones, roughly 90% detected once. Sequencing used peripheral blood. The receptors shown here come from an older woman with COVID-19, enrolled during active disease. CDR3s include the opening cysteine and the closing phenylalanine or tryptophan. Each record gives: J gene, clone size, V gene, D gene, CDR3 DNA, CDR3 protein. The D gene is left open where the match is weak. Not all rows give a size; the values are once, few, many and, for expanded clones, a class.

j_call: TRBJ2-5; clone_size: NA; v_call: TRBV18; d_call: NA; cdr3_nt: TGTGCCAGCTTAACCGAAGGGAGAGAGACCCAGTACTTC; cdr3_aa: CASLTEGRETQYF
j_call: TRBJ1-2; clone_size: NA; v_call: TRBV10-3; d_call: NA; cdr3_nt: TGTGCCTCAGAGAACAGGGTTAACTATGGCTACACCTTC; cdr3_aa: CASENRVNYGYTF
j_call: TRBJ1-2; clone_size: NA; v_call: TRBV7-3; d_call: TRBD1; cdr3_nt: TGTGCCAGCAGCTTAAATTACAGGGGGCAAGACTATGGCTACACCTTC; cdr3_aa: CASSLNYRGQDYGYTF
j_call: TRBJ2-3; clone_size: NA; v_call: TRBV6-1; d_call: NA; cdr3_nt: TGTGCCAGCAGTGAATTCCCCCAGGGCGCTAGCACAGATACGCAGTATTTT; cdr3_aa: CASSEFPQGASTDTQYF
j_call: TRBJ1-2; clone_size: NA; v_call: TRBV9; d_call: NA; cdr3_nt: TGTGCCAGCAGCGTAGGGCCAGGGAACGTGGGCTATGGCTACACCTTC; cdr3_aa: CASSVGPGNVGYGYTF
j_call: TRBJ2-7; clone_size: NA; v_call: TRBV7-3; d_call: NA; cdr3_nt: TGTGCCAGCAGCTTAAGTAGCGGTGGGGTCTACGAGCAGTACTTC; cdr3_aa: CASSLSSGGVYEQYF
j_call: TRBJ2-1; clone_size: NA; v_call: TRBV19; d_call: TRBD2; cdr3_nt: TGTGCCAGTAGCGGACTAGCGGGGGGGCGCTCCTACAATGAGCAGTTCTTC; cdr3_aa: CASSGLAGGRSYNEQFF
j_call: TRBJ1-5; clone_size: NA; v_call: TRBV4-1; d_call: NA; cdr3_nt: TGCGCCAGCAGCCAAGATCAGATATCTCAGCCCCAGCATTTT; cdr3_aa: CASSQDQISQPQHF
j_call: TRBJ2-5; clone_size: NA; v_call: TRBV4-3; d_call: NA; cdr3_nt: TGCGCCAGCAGCCAATCCCCCGGAGAGACCCAGTACTTC; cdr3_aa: CASSQSPGETQYF
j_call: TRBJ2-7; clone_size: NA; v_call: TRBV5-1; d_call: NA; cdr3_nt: TGCGCCAGCAGCTTCCCGGGGAGCTACGAGCAGTACTTC; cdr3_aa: CASSFPGSYEQYF
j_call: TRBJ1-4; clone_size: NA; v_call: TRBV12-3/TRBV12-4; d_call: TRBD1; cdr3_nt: TGTGCCAGCGGACAGGGTTATGAAAAACTGTTTTTT; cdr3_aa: CASGQGYEKLFF
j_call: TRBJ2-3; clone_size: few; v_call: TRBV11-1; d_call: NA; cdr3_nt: TGTGCCAGCAGCTTAGGAACAGGGACAGATACGCAGTATTTT; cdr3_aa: CASSLGTGTDTQYF
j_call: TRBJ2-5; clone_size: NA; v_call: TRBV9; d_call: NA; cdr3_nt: TGTGCCAGCAGCGCCAAGGACAGCCCCGAACAAGAGACCCAGTACTTC; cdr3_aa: CASSAKDSPEQETQYF
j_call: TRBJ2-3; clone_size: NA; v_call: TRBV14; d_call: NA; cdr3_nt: TGTGCCAGCAGTCCAACAGGGTTTTTGCAGTATTTT; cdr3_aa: CASSPTGFLQYF
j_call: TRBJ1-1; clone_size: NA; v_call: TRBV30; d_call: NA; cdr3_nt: TGTGCCTGGAGTGGGACAGTTTTCACTGAAGCTTTCTTT; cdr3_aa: CAWSGTVFTEAFF
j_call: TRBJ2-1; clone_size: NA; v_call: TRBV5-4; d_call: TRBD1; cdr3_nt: TGTGCCAGCAGCTCGCAGGGGGCCCTCTACAATGAGCAGTTCTTC; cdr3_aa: CASSSQGALYNEQFF
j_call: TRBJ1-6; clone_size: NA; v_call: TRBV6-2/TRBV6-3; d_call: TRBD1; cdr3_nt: TGTGCCAGCAGTTACCCATCGACAGGGACAGATTCACCCCTCCACTTT; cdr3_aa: CASSYPSTGTDSPLHF
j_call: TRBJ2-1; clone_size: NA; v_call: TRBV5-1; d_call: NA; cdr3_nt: TGCGCCAGCCAGGCCAATTACAATGAGCAGTTCTTC; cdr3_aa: CASQANYNEQFF
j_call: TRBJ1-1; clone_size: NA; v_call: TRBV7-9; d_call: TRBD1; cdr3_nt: TGTGCCAGCAGCTTAGAAACAGGGGTGAACACTGAAGCTTTCTTT; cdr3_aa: CASSLETGVNTEAFF
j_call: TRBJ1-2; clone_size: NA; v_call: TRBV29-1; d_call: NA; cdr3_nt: TGCAGCGATCTCGACATTAACTATGGCTACACCTTC; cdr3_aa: CSDLDINYGYTF
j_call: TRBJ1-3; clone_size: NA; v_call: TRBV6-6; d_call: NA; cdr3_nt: TGTGCCCTGGGAGGGGAATCTGGAAACACCATATATTTT; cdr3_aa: CALGGESGNTIYF
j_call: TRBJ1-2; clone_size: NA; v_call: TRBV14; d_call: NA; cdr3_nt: TGTGCCAGCAGCCCTTCCCGCGTCACGAACTATGGCTACACCTTC; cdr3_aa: CASSPSRVTNYGYTF
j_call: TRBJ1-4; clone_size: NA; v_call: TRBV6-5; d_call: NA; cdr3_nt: TGTGCCTCCGCGGGGGGCCGTGGGTCTAATGAAAAACTGTTTTTT; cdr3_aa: CASAGGRGSNEKLFF
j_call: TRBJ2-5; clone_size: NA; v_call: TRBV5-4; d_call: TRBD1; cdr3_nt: TGTGCCAGCAGCTCATACCTCCGGGACAGACTTCGAGAGACCCAGTACTTC; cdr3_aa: CASSSYLRDRLRETQYF
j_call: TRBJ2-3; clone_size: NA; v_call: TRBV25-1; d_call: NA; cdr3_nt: TGTGCCAGCAGCCACCTCAGGCAGGGGAACTTGGGGGATACGCAGTATTTT; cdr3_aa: CASSHLRQGNLGDTQYF
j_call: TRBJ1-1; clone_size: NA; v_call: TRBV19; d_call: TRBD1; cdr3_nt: TGTGCCAGTAGCCAGACAGGGGGCACGTACACTGAAGCTTTCTTT; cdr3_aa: CASSQTGGTYTEAFF
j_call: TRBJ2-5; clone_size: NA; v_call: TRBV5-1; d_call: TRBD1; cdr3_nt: TGCGCCAGCAGCTCACAGGGGGCTTTCGAGACCCAGTACTTC; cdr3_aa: CASSSQGAFETQYF
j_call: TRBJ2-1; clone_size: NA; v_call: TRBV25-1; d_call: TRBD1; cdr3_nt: TGTGCCAGCAGTGAAGCGACCGGGACAGTGGGCAATGAGCAGTTCTTC; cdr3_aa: CASSEATGTVGNEQFF
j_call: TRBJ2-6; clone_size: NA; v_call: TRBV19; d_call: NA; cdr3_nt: TGTGCCAGTACAACTACAGGGACTGGGGCCAACGTCCTGACTTTC; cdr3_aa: CASTTTGTGANVLTF
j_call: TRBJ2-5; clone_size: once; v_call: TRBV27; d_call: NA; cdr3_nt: TGTGCCATCGGGGGGCTAGGGTCAGAGACCCAGTACTTC; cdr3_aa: CAIGGLGSETQYF
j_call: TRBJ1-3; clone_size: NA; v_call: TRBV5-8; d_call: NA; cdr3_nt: TGTGCCAGCAGCTTGGTTCAGGATCTCTCTGGAAACACCATATATTTT; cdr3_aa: CASSLVQDLSGNTIYF
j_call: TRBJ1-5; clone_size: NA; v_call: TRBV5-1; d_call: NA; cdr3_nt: TGCGCCAGCAGCCCGTCCCCGGGGAGCAATCAGCCCCAGCATTTT; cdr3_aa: CASSPSPGSNQPQHF
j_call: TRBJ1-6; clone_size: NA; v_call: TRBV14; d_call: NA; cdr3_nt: TGTGCCAGCAGCCAAGAAACCGGGAGAGGGTCACCCCTCCACTTT; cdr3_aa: CASSQETGRGSPLHF
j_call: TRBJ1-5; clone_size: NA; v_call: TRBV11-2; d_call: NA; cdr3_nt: TGTGCCAGCAGCTTAGACGGCAATCAGCCCCAGCATTTT; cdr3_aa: CASSLDGNQPQHF
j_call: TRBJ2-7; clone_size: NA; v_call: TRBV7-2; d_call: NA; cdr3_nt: TGTGCCAGCAGCTTAGATAGGGGACACCGGTACGAGCAGTACTTC; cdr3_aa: CASSLDRGHRYEQYF
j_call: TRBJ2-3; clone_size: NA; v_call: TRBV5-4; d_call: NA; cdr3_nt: TGTGCCAGCAGCCCCCCCGGGGGTACAGATACGCAGTATTTT; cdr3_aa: CASSPPGGTDTQYF
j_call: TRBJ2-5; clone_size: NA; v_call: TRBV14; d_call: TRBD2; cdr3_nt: TGTGCCAGCAGCCAAGCCGGGGGGACTCGACGGAGAGAGACCCAGTACTTC; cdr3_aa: CASSQAGGTRRRETQYF
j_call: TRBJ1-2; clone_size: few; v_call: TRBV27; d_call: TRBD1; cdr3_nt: TGTGCCAGCAGACAAAAGGGGGCTGATGGCTACACCTTC; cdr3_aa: CASRQKGADGYTF
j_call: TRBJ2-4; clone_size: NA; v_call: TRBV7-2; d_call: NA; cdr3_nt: TGTGCCAGCAGCTTAGCGGGGGGGCATAGAAACATTCAGTACTTC; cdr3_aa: CASSLAGGHRNIQYF
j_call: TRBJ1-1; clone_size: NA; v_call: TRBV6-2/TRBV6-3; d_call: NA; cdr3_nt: TGTGCCAGCAGTTATATGAACACTGAAGCTTTCTTT; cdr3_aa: CASSYMNTEAFF
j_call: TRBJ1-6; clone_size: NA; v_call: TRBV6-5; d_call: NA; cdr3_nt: TGTGCCAGTACGGGGTCAGGACTGAATTCACCCCTCCACTTT; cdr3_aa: CASTGSGLNSPLHF
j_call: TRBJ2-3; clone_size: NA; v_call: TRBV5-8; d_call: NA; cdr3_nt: TGTGCCAGCACCTCCGACTCCAGCACAGATACGCAGTATTTT; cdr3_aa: CASTSDSSTDTQYF
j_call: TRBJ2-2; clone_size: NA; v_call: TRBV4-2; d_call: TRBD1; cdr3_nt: TGTGCCAGCAGCCAAGGACAGGGGAGCACCGGGGAGCTGTTTTTT; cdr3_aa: CASSQGQGSTGELFF
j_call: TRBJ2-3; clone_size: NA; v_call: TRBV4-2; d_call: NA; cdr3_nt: TGTGCCAGCAGCCAAGATGGAGAAAGATCAGATACGCAGTATTTT; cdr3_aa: CASSQDGERSDTQYF
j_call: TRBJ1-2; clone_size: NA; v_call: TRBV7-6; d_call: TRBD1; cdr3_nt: TGTGCCAGCAGTCCCGGACAGGGTGGCTATGGCTACACCTTC; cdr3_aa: CASSPGQGGYGYTF
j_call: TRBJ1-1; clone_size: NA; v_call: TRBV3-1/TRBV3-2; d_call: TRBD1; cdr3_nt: TGTGCCAGCAGCCAAGTGGGGACAGGGCAAAGGAACACTGAAGCTTTCTTT; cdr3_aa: CASSQVGTGQRNTEAFF
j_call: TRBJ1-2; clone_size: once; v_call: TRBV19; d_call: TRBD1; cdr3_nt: TGTGCCAGTAGTACCGACAGGGGGCGCCGAGGCTACACCTTC; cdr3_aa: CASSTDRGRRGYTF
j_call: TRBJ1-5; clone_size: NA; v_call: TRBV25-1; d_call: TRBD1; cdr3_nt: TGTGCCAGCAGATCTGACAGGGTCGACCAGCCCCAGCATTTT; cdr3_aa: CASRSDRVDQPQHF
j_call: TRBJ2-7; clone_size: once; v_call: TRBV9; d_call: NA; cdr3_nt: TGTGCCAGCAGCGTAGGGGGGCCAACCTACGAGCAGTACTTC; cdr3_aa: CASSVGGPTYEQYF
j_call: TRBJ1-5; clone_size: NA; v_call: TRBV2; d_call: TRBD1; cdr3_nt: TGTGCCAGCAGTCCGACAGGGGGCGGCAATCAGCCCCAGCATTTT; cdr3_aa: CASSPTGGGNQPQHF